A single sample is the source of the 11 T cell receptor beta chains below, sequenced in a study of early T cells in non-severe SARS-CoV-2 infection (dated by TCRdb to the early 2020s). Receptors were amplified or captured by 5' RACE. Sequencing relied on a NextSeq 500. TCRdb trimmed public reads at Q25 via fastp, called clones via MiXCR and kept in-frame beta chains. All rows with the same CDR3 protein become a single entry with the most common DNA and genes. This sample holds tens of thousands of distinct CDR3 sequences; 13% were observed only once. The top ten constitute 8% to 10% of the sample. The sample taken for sequencing was whole blood. Receptor source: an adult who was a healthcare worker with PCR-confirmed SARS-CoV-2 infection or an uninfected control (not recorded which).

This clonotype was counted a few times. The rearrangement links TRBV20-1 to TRBJ2-3; tentative D call: TRBD1 (5 bases). The CDR3 consists of 13 residues. Germline CDR1 is DFQATT and CDR2 is SNEGSKA (reference sequence). V dropped 4 bases and J dropped 4 bases, with 12 bases sitting between them. The CDR3 nucleotides read TGCAGTGCTATGTCCACAGGCCCAGATACGCAGTATTTT. Translation: CSAMSTGPDTQYF.

Note on this clonotype: A much larger clone differs from this one at a single base, so this may be a read error. The rearrangement joins TRBV29-1 to TRBJ2-7; D remains ambiguous. CDR1 is SQVTM, CDR2 ANQGSEA, per germline. CDR3 size: 11 residues. The CDR3 region has the DNA TGCGGCGTCCCCATGCGGAACGAGCAGTACTTC. Translated: CGVPMRNEQYF.

Regarding this clonotype: Compared with germline, one end of the junction differs, possibly owing to a read error. V gene TRBV10-3 combines with J gene TRBJ2-1; a weak D match, TRBD1 (6 bases). This CDR3 has 13 residues. The germline V gene has CDR1 ENHRY and CDR2 SYGVKD. The CDR3 sequence is CAISPTGRNELFF. The CDR3 nucleotides read TGTGCCATCAGCCCGACAGGTAGGAATGAGCTGTTCTTC.

This clonotype was picked up many times. The chain links TRBV6-1 to TRBJ2-7; D possibly corresponds to TRBD1 (5 bases). The germline CDR1 and CDR2 sequences are MNHNS and SASEGT. V gave up 1 base and J gave up 2 bases, with 9 bases separating them. CDR3 length: 14 residues. The CDR3 protein is CASSEGPGTYEQYF. The CDR3 DNA follows: TGTGCCAGCAGTGAAGGGCCAGGGACCTACGAGCAGTACTTC.

This chain connects TRBV6-2 or TRBV6-3 to TRBJ1-2, with D tentatively TRBD1 (5 bases). The CDR3 is made up of 13 amino acids. Germline V gene sequence: CDR1 MNHEY, CDR2 SVGEGT. Trimming pared 4 bases from V and 2 bases from J, leaving 8 bases between. CDR3 region: CASSSGHNYGYTF. The CDR3 region has the DNA TGTGCCAGCAGTTCGGGGCACAACTATGGCTACACCTTC.

This clonotype was observed at least ten times. The V and J genes are TRBV14 and TRBJ2-2; 8 bases agree with TRBD1. CDR3 length equals 20 residues. V was clipped by 4 bases and J by 1 base; unmatched bases: 17. Per germline, CDR1 SGHDN and CDR2 FVKESK. The CDR3: CASSLPRAGGLQGNTGELFF. DNA for the CDR3: TGTGCCAGCAGCCTCCCTAGGGCAGGGGGCCTCCAGGGGAACACCGGGGAGCTGTTTTTT.

This chain joins TRBV6-1 and TRBJ2-1, with 14 nucleotides matching TRBD2. The CDR3 runs to 18 residues. CDR1 and CDR2 (germline): MNHNS, SASEGT. After removal of 4 bases from V and 3 bases from J, the junction contained 8 bases not matched to a gene. The CDR3 is CASSVRLAGGPDYNEQFF. CDR3 sequence (DNA): TGTGCCAGCAGTGTTCGACTAGCGGGAGGGCCGGACTACAATGAGCAGTTCTTC.

This clonotype was seen a few times. The rearrangement joins TRBV4-1 to TRBJ1-1; D unresolved. Germline V gene sequence: CDR1 MGHRA, CDR2 YSYEKL. CDR3 size: 11 residues. V dropped 8 bases and J dropped 0 bases, with 4 bases sitting between them. The CDR3 DNA follows: TGCGCCAGCTCGATGAACACTGAAGCTTTCTTT. Translating it yields CASSMNTEAFF.

The chain has TRBV25-1 and TRBJ2-3; 9 bases fit TRBD2. The CDR3 has 15 residues. Trimming at V came to 2 bases and at J to 2 bases, leaving 2 bases not matched to a gene. The germline V gene encodes CDR1 MGHDK and CDR2 SYGVNS. The CDR3 bases are TGTGCCAGCAGTGAACTAGCGGGAATCACAGATACGCAGTATTTT. Its protein product is CASSELAGITDTQYF.

Only one count was recorded for this clonotype. This may be a read error, as it is one base from a much larger clone. The V gene is TRBV19, the J gene TRBJ2-1; TRBD1 agrees at 9 bases. The germline V gene encodes CDR1 LNHDA and CDR2 SQIVND (reference sequence). CDR3 length equals 15 residues. Trimming at V came to 7 bases and at J to 8 bases, leaving 12 bases not matched to a gene. The chain's CDR3 is CASIWWDREYDEQFF. The CDR3 DNA follows: TGTGCCAGTATATGGTGGGACAGGGAATACGATGAGCAGTTCTTC.

CDR3 bases: TGTGCCAGCAGCTTAGGCCGTGTAGGGGGCCGCGGATTTGCCTACGAGCAGTACTTC. Its translation is CASSLGRVGGRGFAYEQYF. The chain recombines TRBV13 with TRBJ2-7, with 7 bases aligning to TRBD1. Per the germline V gene, CDR1 is PRHDT and CDR2 is FYEKMQ (reference sequence). The CDR3 has 19 residues. V gave up 0 bases and J gave up 2 bases; unmatched junction bases: 16.